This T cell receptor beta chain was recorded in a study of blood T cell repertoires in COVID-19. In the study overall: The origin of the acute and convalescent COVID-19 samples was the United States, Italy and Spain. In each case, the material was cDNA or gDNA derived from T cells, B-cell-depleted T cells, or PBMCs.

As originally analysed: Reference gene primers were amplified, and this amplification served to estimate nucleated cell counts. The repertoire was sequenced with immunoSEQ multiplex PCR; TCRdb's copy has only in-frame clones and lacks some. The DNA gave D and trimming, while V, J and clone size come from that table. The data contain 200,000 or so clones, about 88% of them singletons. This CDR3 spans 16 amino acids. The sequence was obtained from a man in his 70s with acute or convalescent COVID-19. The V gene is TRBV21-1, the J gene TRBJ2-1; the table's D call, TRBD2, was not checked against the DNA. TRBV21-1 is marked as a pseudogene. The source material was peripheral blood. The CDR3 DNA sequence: TGTGCCAGCATCGGGGAGCGGGCCTCCTCCTACAATGAGCAGTTCTTC. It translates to CASIGERASSYNEQFF.